This T cell receptor (beta chain) is from a study of shared clonotypes between healthy human individuals. The study enrolled healthy HIV-negative adults without recent acute infections or vaccinations as donors. Here immunoSEQ multiplex PCR was the method, and the copy in TCRdb shows in-frame clones only, minus some. Of some 1,400,000 clones in the sample, approximately 97% were seen once. CDR1 is SGHRS and CDR2 is YFSETQ in the germline V gene. V lost 4 bases, J lost 2 bases, and 9 bases lay in between. The CDR3 is 13 residues long. V and J are TRBV5-1 and TRBJ1-1, with a tentative D call TRBD1 (5 bases). The sequencing sample was made of naive CD4+ T cells sorted from blood. Stated subset: CD45RA+ positively selected. This TCR was sampled from a man between 25 and 39 years old in good health. Written as DNA, the CDR3 is TGCGCCAGCAGCGCGGGGACCAACACTGAAGCTTTCTTT. Protein sequence: CASSAGTNTEAFF.